The 9 T cell receptor beta chains below were found in one sample sequenced in a study of shared clonotypes between healthy human individuals. Profiled with immunoSEQ multiplex PCR; TCRdb holds only in-frame clones, not every one. The data contain 2 million to 2.5 million clones, 90% to 95% of them seen just once; the ten biggest clones take up 0.13%. The sequenced sample consisted of naive CD4+ T cells sorted from blood. Described subset: CD45RA+ positively selected. All receptors come from a man younger than 35 in good health.

The J gene is TRBJ2-5, the V gene TRBV7-8, with 7 bases aligning to TRBD2. The CDR3 is 13 residues long. V was clipped by 6 bases and J by 4 bases; unmatched bases: 5. The germline CDR1 and CDR2 sequences are SGHVS and FQNEAQ. The CDR3 DNA follows: TGTGCCAGCAGACAAGCGGGACCAGAGACCCAGTACTTC. Its protein product is CASRQAGPETQYF. Full variable domain (remainder filled in from reference TRBV7-8 and TRBJ2-5): GAGVSQSPRYKVAKRGQDVALRCDPISGHVSLFWYQQALGQGPEFLTYFQNEAQLDKSGLPSDRFFAERPEGSVSTLKIQRTQQEDSAVYLCASRQAGPETQYFGPGTRLLVL.

In DNA, the CDR3 is TGTGCCAGCAGGGGTGCCTCCCGGGGCTCGTACAATGAGCAGTTCTTC. It codes for CASRGASRGSYNEQFF. The chain recombines TRBV28 with TRBJ2-1; D is perhaps TRBD1 or TRBD2 (5 bases each). CDR3 length equals 16 residues. Germline CDR1 and CDR2: MDHEN and SYDVKM. Deletions cut 6 bases from V and 4 bases from J, with 19 bases between.

This rearrangement joins TRBV28 to TRBJ2-5; TRBD1 aligns across 7 bases. J gave up 3 bases and V 5 bases, and 3 bases lay outside the gene matches. The CDR3 is 13 residues long. The germline V gene has CDR1 MDHEN and CDR2 SYDVKM. The CDR3 nucleotides read TGTGCCAGCAGTCGGACAGGAGAAGAGACCCAGTACTTC. This encodes CASSRTGEETQYF. The variable domain in full, with the rest retrieved from reference TRBV28 and TRBJ2-5, is DVKVTQSSRYLVKRTGEKVFLECVQDMDHENMFWYRQDPGLGLRLIYFSYDVKMKEKGDIPEGYSVSREKKERFSLILESASTNQTSMYLCASSRTGEETQYFGPGTRLLVL.

The rearrangement uses TRBV6-6 and TRBJ1-2, with D tentatively TRBD1 (5 bases). Germline V CDR1 and CDR2: MNHNY, SVGAGI (reference sequence). The CDR3 extends over 14 amino acids. The V end lost 8 bases, the J end lost 4 bases, and 17 bases lay between the germline ends. CDR3: CASRPEGGVYGYTF. In DNA form, the CDR3 reads TGTGCCAGCCGGCCCGAGGGAGGGGTCTATGGCTACACCTTC.

This clone showed up just once. This sequence joins TRBV28 and TRBJ1-1; a possible D gene is TRBD1 (5 bases). Germline lookup yields CDR1 MDHEN and CDR2 SYDVKM. With 1 base removed from V and 6 bases from J, the gap between germline ends came to 12 bases. The length of the CDR3 is 14 residues. DNA of the CDR3: TGTGCCAGCAGTTTATACGGGGCTGTCCCTGAAGCTTTCTTT. It yields the protein CASSLYGAVPEAFF.

This chain joins TRBV6-5 and TRBJ1-2; 9 nucleotides line up with TRBD1. J lost 7 bases, V lost 4 bases, and 10 bases had no gene match. The CDR3 is made up of 15 amino acids. Germline V lookup: CDR1 MNHEY, CDR2 SVGAGI. CDR3 nucleotide sequence: TGTGCCAGCAGTTCCATGGACAGGGGTCATTTTGGCTACACCTTC. Translation: CASSSMDRGHFGYTF.

The chain recombines TRBV30 with TRBJ1-4, with no clear D. This CDR3 contains 12 residues. Germline V gene sequence: CDR1 GTSNPN, CDR2 SVGIG (reference sequence). Between the trimmed V and J ends, which lost 2 bases and 7 bases, there was a span of 8 bases. The CDR3 is CAWSPWGEKLFF. CDR3 DNA: TGTGCCTGGAGTCCTTGGGGTGAAAAACTGTTTTTT. The entire variable domain, with the rest obtained from reference TRBV30 and TRBJ1-4, is as follows: SQTIHQWPATLVQPVGSPLSLECTVEGTSNPNLYWYRQAAGRGLQLLFYSVGIGQISSEVPQNLSASRPQDRQFILSSKKLLLSDSGFYLCAWSPWGEKLFFGSGTQLSVL.

This chain links TRBV29-1 with TRBJ2-7, with D perhaps matching TRBD1 or TRBD2 (5 bases each). From germline, CDR1 is SQVTM and CDR2 ANQGSEA. This CDR3 region has 14 residues. Trimming took off 7 bases at V and 0 bases at J, with 16 bases between the two ends. The CDR3 region is CSALPEGSSYEQYF. The CDR3 region has the DNA TGCAGCGCCTTACCCGAGGGGAGCTCCTACGAGCAGTACTTC.

V gene TRBV6-8 combines with J gene TRBJ2-7; TRBD1 matches 8 bases. The CDR3 sequence is 18 residues long. Unmatched junction bases numbered 12, after V lost 2 bases and J lost 0 bases. Per germline, CDR1 MNHGY and CDR2 SAAAGT. Here the CDR3 DNA reads TGTGCCAGCAGTTACCCGATCCCCGACAGGGGAGCCTCCTACGAGCAGTACTTC. Protein product: CASSYPIPDRGASYEQYF.